The 27 T cell receptor beta chains listed next were all sequenced from one sample in a study of neurological immune-mediated disorders. TCRdb ran MiXCR on the 5' RACE reads and lists one entry per CDR3 protein. The table lists approximately 59,000 distinct CDR3 sequences, roughly 5% of them singletons. Sequenced sample: PBMCs. These receptors were obtained from a human donor with multiple sclerosis. The donor label of this sample is uncertain.

This clonotype was seen ten or more times. The chain joins TRBV5-6 to TRBJ2-3, with D uncertain. The CDR3 contains 16 residues. V gave up 0 bases and J gave up 0 bases, with 11 bases separating them. The germline V gene has CDR1 SGHDT and CDR2 YYEEEE. The CDR3: CASSLGLDWSTDTQYF. CDR3 DNA: TGTGCCAGCAGCTTGGGCCTGGATTGGAGCACAGATACGCAGTATTTT.

The table lists this clonotype with many counts. The chain couples TRBV5-4 to TRBJ2-3; D is ambiguous. The CDR3 contains 12 residues. Per the germline V gene, CDR1 is SGHNT and CDR2 is YYREEE (reference sequence). Trimming stripped 4 bases from V and 6 bases from J, with 9 bases between. DNA for the CDR3: TGTGCCAGCAGCCCCTTCCGGGATACGCAGTATTTT. Protein: CASSPFRDTQYF.

At least ten counts were recorded for this clonotype. The DNA of the CDR3 is TGTGCCAGCAGCCAGGCAGGCGGCAATTCACCCCTCCACTTT. This codes for CASSQAGGNSPLHF. V usage is TRBV3-1 and J usage is TRBJ1-6; unclear D gene. Germline CDR1 is LGHDT and CDR2 is YNNKEL (reference sequence). V gave up 3 bases and J gave up 7 bases, with 10 bases separating them. This CDR3 spans 14 amino acids.

This clonotype was seen ten or more times. J is TRBJ1-3 and V is TRBV5-1, with a tentative D call TRBD1 (6 bases). Between the trimmed V and J ends, which lost 2 bases and 1 base, there was a span of 13 bases. This CDR3 comprises 16 residues. Germline-derived CDR1 and CDR2 are SGHRS and YFSETQ. Written as DNA, the CDR3 is TGCGCCAGCAGCTTCGTGGGGGGCACATCTGGAAACACCATATATTTT. The encoded protein is CASSFVGGTSGNTIYF.

This rearrangement joins TRBV5-1 to TRBJ2-3, with 7 positions matching TRBD1. V was pared by 7 bases and J by 2 bases, with 10 bases of the junction left unmatched. The CDR3 is 15 residues long. Germline V lookup: CDR1 SGHRS, CDR2 YFSETQ. The CDR3 bases are TGCGCCAGCGGAACAGGGGACCTTATCACAGATACGCAGTATTTT. Encoded protein: CASGTGDLITDTQYF.

This clonotype appeared many times. The chain links TRBV10-3 to TRBJ2-2, with D uncertain. V lost 4 bases to trimming and J lost 1 base, with 7 bases between them. Germline lookup yields CDR1 ENHRY and CDR2 SYGVKD. This CDR3 region has 14 residues. In DNA form, the CDR3 reads TGTGCCATCAGTGCAAGTAAGAACACCGGGGAGCTGTTTTTT. Its translation is CAISASKNTGELFF.

At least ten counts were recorded for this clonotype. V is TRBV4-1 and J is TRBJ2-1; D not certain. Germline lookup yields CDR1 MGHRA and CDR2 YSYEKL. This CDR3 spans 15 amino acids. Trimming pared 7 bases from V and 7 bases from J, leaving 20 bases between. This CDR3 reads CASTPTGLPGNEQFF. CDR3 DNA: TGCGCCAGCACCCCTACGGGCCTTCCTGGGAATGAGCAGTTCTTC.

J is TRBJ2-2 and V is TRBV27; D remains ambiguous. This CDR3 is built from 13 residues. V shed 3 bases and J shed 4 bases, with 6 bases lying between them. CDR1 and CDR2 from the germline V gene are MNHEY and SMNVEV (reference sequence). The CDR3 coding sequence is TGTGCCAGCAGTTTCGAGAGCACCGGGGAGCTGTTTTTT. This translates into CASSFESTGELFF.

There are many counts of this clonotype. This chain links TRBV5-1 with TRBJ2-1; the D is unclear. The CDR3 has 13 residues. Looked up from germline, CDR1 is SGHRS and CDR2 is YFSETQ. V was cut by 3 bases and J by 4 bases, with 8 bases left in between. CDR3 sequence: CASSSVGYNEQFF. As DNA, the CDR3 is TGCGCCAGCAGCTCGGTCGGGTACAATGAGCAGTTCTTC.

This clonotype was found many times. The chain is built from TRBV11-2 and TRBJ2-1; D perhaps matches TRBD1 (6 bases). The CDR3 runs 15 residues. The V end lost 0 bases, the J end lost 6 bases, and 12 bases lay between the germline ends. Per germline, CDR1 SGHAT and CDR2 FQNNGV. The CDR3 coding sequence is TGTGCCAGCAGCTTAGATTGGCAAGGGGGCAATGAGCAGTTCTTC. It yields the protein CASSLDWQGGNEQFF.

The table lists this clonotype with many counts. Here the CDR3 reads CASSLIGARTEAFF. The CDR3 DNA sequence: TGTGCCAGCAGCTTAATTGGGGCCCGCACTGAAGCTTTCTTT. The chain links TRBV7-2 to TRBJ1-1; perhaps TRBD1 as D (5 bases). V lost 2 bases, J lost 4 bases, and 11 bases lay in between. The CDR3 is 14 residues long. The germline gives CDR1 SGHTA, CDR2 FQGNSA.

This clonotype was seen repeatedly, ten times or more. The rearrangement uses TRBV10-1 and TRBJ2-3; D is undetermined. Trimming took 2 bases from V and 0 from J, leaving 9 bases between them. This CDR3 contains 15 residues. CDR1 and CDR2 (germline): WNHNN, SYGVQD (reference sequence). CDR3: CASSENAPSTDTQYF. CDR3 DNA: TGCGCCAGCAGTGAGAACGCCCCTAGCACAGATACGCAGTATTTT.

This clonotype was found many times. V is TRBV5-1 and J is TRBJ2-5; D is possibly TRBD2 (5 bases). There are 13 residues in the CDR3. CDR1 SGHRS and CDR2 YFSETQ come from the germline V gene. Trimming removed 2 bases from V and 5 bases from J, with 10 bases in between. In DNA, the CDR3 is TGCGCCAGCAGCTTAGAGGGCCGGGAGACCCAGTACTTC. Amino acids: CASSLEGRETQYF. Full variable domain (rest looked up from reference TRBV5-1 and TRBJ2-5): KAGVTQTPRYLIKTRGQQVTLSCSPISGHRSVSWYQQTPGQGLQFLFEYFSETQRNKGNFPGRFSGRQFSNSRSEMNVSTLELGDSALYLCASSLEGRETQYFGPGTRLLVL.

This clonotype was detected many times. J is TRBJ1-2 and V is TRBV9; D ambiguous. The V gene's germline CDR1 is SGDLS and CDR2 YYNGEE. The CDR3 runs to 12 residues. V was trimmed by 0 bases and J by 6 bases, leaving 6 bases between them. The CDR3 nucleotides read TGTGCCAGCAGCGTAGGGCGGGATGGCTACACCTTC. It yields the protein CASSVGRDGYTF.

This clonotype occurred many times. V and J are TRBV6-5 and TRBJ1-1, with D possibly matching TRBD1 (5 bases). This CDR3 has 14 residues. Deletions cut 6 bases from V and 4 bases from J, with 15 bases between. CDR1 and CDR2 from the germline V gene are MNHEY and SVGAGI. The CDR3 region is CASSRFGGLTEAFF. In DNA, the CDR3 is TGTGCCAGCAGCCGCTTCGGGGGACTCACTGAAGCTTTCTTT.

This clonotype was counted many times. The chain is built from TRBV2 and TRBJ1-4; 11 positions agree with TRBD1. The ends lost 6 bases at V and 8 bases at J; junction bases unmatched: 8. The V gene's germline CDR1 is SNHLY and CDR2 FYNNEI. The CDR3 is 15 residues long. As DNA, the CDR3 is TGTGCCAGCAGGGAGGACAGGGGGCATTGGGAAAAACTGTTTTTT. It yields the protein CASREDRGHWEKLFF. Filled out from reference TRBV2 and TRBJ1-4, the complete variable domain reads EPEVTQTPSHQVTQMGQEVILRCVPISNHLYFYWYRQILGQKVEFLVSFYNNEISEKSEIFDDQFSVERPDGSNFTLKIRSTKLEDSAMYFCASREDRGHWEKLFFGSGTQLSVL.

As concerns this clonotype: One base away lies a much larger clone, so this may be a sequencing read error. Here the CDR3 omits its conserved ending phenylalanine or tryptophan, so a read error is the likely source. V gene TRBV5-1 combines with J gene TRBJ2-7; TRBD2 matches at 10 bases. The CDR3 sequence is 14 residues long. The V and J ends lost 1 base and 5 bases, in that order; junction bases with no gene match: 3. The germline CDR1 and CDR2 sequences are SGHRS and YFSETQ. The DNA of the CDR3 is TGCGCCAGCAGCTTGACTAGCGGGGCTAACGAGCAGTACTGC. It codes for CASSLTSGANEQYC.

The V and J genes are TRBV5-1 and TRBJ2-5; D might be TRBD2 (6 bases). Trimming took off 4 bases at V and 7 bases at J, with 8 bases between the two ends. In germline, CDR1 is SGHRS, CDR2 YFSETQ. The CDR3 has 11 residues. CDR3 sequence reads: CASSRGVTQYF. The CDR3 DNA follows: TGCGCCAGCAGCCGCGGGGTGACCCAGTACTTC.

This clonotype came up many times. V gene TRBV5-1 combines with J gene TRBJ1-1; TRBD1 might be the D (6 bases). Germline V gives CDR1 SGHRS, CDR2 YFSETQ. Trimming removed 1 base at V and 4 bases at J, with 11 bases between. The CDR3 is 14 residues long. The CDR3 is CASSLNREGTEAFF. As DNA, the CDR3 is TGCGCCAGCAGCTTGAACAGGGAGGGCACTGAAGCTTTCTTT.

This clonotype was found many times. The gene calls are TRBV29-1 and TRBJ2-7; the match to TRBD1 covers 9 bases. J was trimmed by 3 bases and V by 3 bases; bases with no gene match: 9. The CDR3 has 15 amino acids. Germline CDR1 is SQVTM and CDR2 is ANQGSEA. The CDR3 sequence: CSVEWIDRGGYEQYF. The CDR3 region has the DNA TGCAGCGTTGAGTGGATTGACAGGGGGGGCTACGAGCAGTACTTC.

This clonotype has ten or more counts. The chain combines TRBV20-1 with TRBJ1-6, with 9 bases matching TRBD1. Looked up from germline, CDR1 is DFQATT and CDR2 is SNEGSKA (reference sequence). The junction had 4 bases not matched to a gene; V was cut back by 0 bases and J by 7 bases. The CDR3 has 15 amino acids. CDR3 amino acids: CSARDRGTGNSPLHF. CDR3 DNA sequence: TGCAGTGCTAGAGATCGGGGGACAGGGAATTCACCCCTCCACTTT.

In the case of this clonotype: Because the CDR3's place on the DNA is in doubt, the DNA is left out and the CDR3 is given as listed by TCRdb. The V call is TRBV5-1, the J call TRBJ1-2; the table's D call, TRBD1, was not checked against the DNA. Including both end residues, the CDR3 is 22 amino acids long. CDR1 and CDR2 (germline): SGHRS, YFSETQ. CDR3 loop: CASSFYICSAGTGTALGYGYTF.

This clonotype was observed many times. The V call is TRBV6-5, the J call TRBJ1-5; D is unresolved. V lost 4 bases and J lost 6, with 7 bases in between. CDR3 size: 12 residues. Germline CDR1 is MNHEY and CDR2 is SVGAGI. CDR3 loop: CASSSVGQPQHF. CDR3 DNA: TGTGCCAGCAGTTCAGTAGGTCAGCCCCAGCATTTT.

This clonotype was seen more than once but under ten times. This chain uses TRBV15 with TRBJ1-1; TRBD1 might be the D (5 bases). Germline CDR1 is LNHNV and CDR2 is YYDKDF (reference sequence). The CDR3 has 18 amino acids. V lost 1 base to trimming and J lost 0 bases, with 18 bases between them. CDR3 amino acids: CATSRAGELGTLNTEAFF. The DNA for the CDR3 is TGTGCCACCAGCAGAGCCGGCGAACTGGGGACCCTGAACACTGAAGCTTTCTTT.

This clonotype was detected ten times or more. The chain carries TRBV3-1 and TRBJ1-4; D is unclear. Germline loops: CDR1 LGHDT, CDR2 YNNKEL (reference sequence). Trimming pared 3 bases from V and 6 bases from J, leaving 5 bases between. The CDR3 has 12 residues. The CDR3 sequence is CASSHEDEKLFF. Here the CDR3 DNA reads TGTGCCAGCAGCCACGAGGATGAAAAACTGTTTTTT.

This clonotype was seen repeatedly, ten times or more. This chain connects TRBV12-3 or TRBV12-4 to TRBJ1-5; 11 bases line up with TRBD1. This CDR3 is built from 13 residues. J lost 7 bases, V lost 6 bases, and 2 bases had no gene match. This chain's CDR3 is CASRRDRGQPQHF. DNA for the CDR3: TGTGCCAGCAGGAGGGACAGGGGGCAGCCCCAGCATTTT.

The rearrangement joins TRBV7-2 to TRBJ2-7; D assignment may be TRBD1 or TRBD2 (6 bases each). The germline V gene encodes CDR1 SGHTA and CDR2 FQGNSA. V lost 4 bases and J 4 bases, leaving 20 bases between the germline ends. There are 16 residues in the CDR3. The CDR3 loop is CASSSPLGGTTYEQYF. The CDR3 DNA reads as TGTGCCAGCAGCTCGCCATTAGGGGGGACCACTTACGAGCAGTACTTC.